This T cell receptor beta chain was obtained from a study of breast tumors, draining lymph nodes, adjacent tissues. Study results and caveats: Tumor repertoires ranked between lymph nodes and nontumor tissue in diversity, with V and J gene preferences. Findings are consistent with lymph node origin and intratumoral expansion of most tumor T cells. Tumor T cell lymph node origin was a supported hypothesis, not proven.

CDR3 length equals 13 residues. Germline lookup yields CDR1 MNHEY and CDR2 SMNVEV (reference sequence). Trimming stripped 6 bases from V and 4 bases from J, with 11 bases between. TCRdb passed the multiplex PCR reads through MiXCR, listing each CDR3 protein once. The data hold about 230,000 distinct CDR3 sequences, with about 30% observed a single time. In the case of this clonotype: Its specificity is unknown. This clone may be a read error of a much larger clone one base away.

The lymph nodes were axillary draining lymph nodes from breast cancer patients. The genes are TRBV27 and TRBJ2-3; D not certain. This sequence was found in a female donor with breast cancer. Some clones in this sample may be carry-over from other donors' samples. Sequenced material: axillary lymph node tissue. The CDR3 spells CASSPFGADTQYF. The DNA of the CDR3 is TGTGCCAGCAGCCCCTTCGGCGCAGATACGCAGTATTTT.